The T cell receptor (beta chain) under discussion was sequenced for a study of shared clonotypes between healthy human individuals. As defined, naive CD8 cells were CD45RO-negative and positively selected for CCR7, with terminally differentiated effector memory CD45RA+ cells excluded. Repertoires were generated with immunoSEQ multiplex PCR, while TCRdb's copy carries only in-frame clones and drops some. This table has over 2 million clones, about 94% appearing once. Trimming removed 3 bases from V and 7 bases from J, with 21 bases in between. CDR3 size: 16 residues. CDR1 is MDHEN and CDR2 is SYDVKM in the germline V gene.

The chain links TRBV28 to TRBJ2-5; weak D call: TRBD2 (7 bases). The sequence came from a young man in good health. The material sequenced was naive CD8+ T cells sorted from blood. CDR3 in amino acids: CASSLGGASTHGTQYF. CDR3 coding DNA: TGTGCCAGCAGTTTGGGGGGGGCGTCGACCCATGGGACCCAGTACTTC.